Below are 16 T cell receptor beta chains sequenced from a single sample in a study of T cell changes during pregnancy in multiple sclerosis. This table comes from immunoSEQ multiplex PCR, and its TCRdb copy is limited to in-frame clones, with some not included. The data show about 76,000 clones, with about 94% seen just once and 0.58% held by the top ten. The sequencing here drew on peripheral blood, taken in the third trimester of pregnancy. The receptors originated from a female donor with multiple sclerosis, enrolled in a pregnancy study.

The chain employs TRBV19 and TRBJ2-7, with D hard to call. Germline loops: CDR1 LNHDA, CDR2 SQIVND (reference sequence). The V end was cut by 3 bases, the J end by 9 bases, with 12 bases between. This CDR3 has 12 amino acids. The CDR3 nucleotides are TGTGCCAGTAGTATGATAAGATCGGTGCAGTACTTC. It translates to CASSMIRSVQYF. The full variable domain, its missing parts supplied by reference TRBV19 and TRBJ2-7, is DGGITQSPKYLFRKEGQNVTLSCEQNLNHDAMYWYRQDPGQGLRLIYYSQIVNDFQKGDIAEGYSVSREKKESFPLTVTSAQKNPTAFYLCASSMIRSVQYFGPGTRLTVT.

The V call is TRBV5-6, the J call TRBJ1-6; 7 bases align to TRBD1. Germline trimming cut 4 bases from V and 9 bases from J; bases unmatched to any gene: 13. The CDR3 is 16 residues long. In germline, CDR1 is SGHDT, CDR2 YYEEEE. The DNA of the CDR3 is TGTGCCAGCAGCCCCCTCGGGACAGTAAGTGGTTCACCCCTCCACTTT. It codes for CASSPLGTVSGSPLHF. Full variable domain (rest looked up from reference TRBV5-6 and TRBJ1-6): DAGVTQSPTHLIKTRGQQVTLRCSPKSGHDTVSWYQQALGQGPQFIFQYYEEEERQRGNFPDRFSGHQFPNYSSELNVNALLLGDSALYLCASSPLGTVSGSPLHFGNGTRLTVT.

This clone was counted a single time. The genes are TRBV7-2 and TRBJ2-7; TRBD2 might be the D (5 bases). This CDR3 is built from 14 residues. V was shortened by 1 base and J by 5 bases, with 12 bases between the two germline ends. CDR1 is SGHTA, CDR2 FQGNSA, per germline. The CDR3: CASSLGGAKNEQYF. Here the CDR3 DNA reads TGTGCCAGCAGCTTAGGGGGAGCTAAAAACGAGCAGTACTTC.

This clone was counted a single time. V usage is TRBV6-1 and J usage is TRBJ2-7; 10 nucleotides agree with TRBD2. Per the germline V gene, CDR1 is MNHNS and CDR2 is SASEGT. The V gene end was trimmed by 5 bases and the J gene end by 0 bases; junction bases not matched to a gene: 1. This CDR3 region has 14 residues. CDR3 amino acids: CASSSSGGSYEQYF. The DNA for the CDR3 is TGTGCCAGCAGTTCTAGCGGGGGCTCCTACGAGCAGTACTTC.

V usage is TRBV9 and J usage is TRBJ2-1, with 10 bases that match TRBD2. Germline CDR1 is SGDLS and CDR2 is YYNGEE. V shed 3 bases, J shed 8 bases, and the junction held 8 bases outside the gene matches. CDR3 length: 15 residues. The CDR3 here is CASSGGVAGGYEQFF. The DNA for the CDR3 is TGTGCCAGCAGCGGCGGGGTAGCGGGGGGCTATGAGCAGTTCTTC.

V and J are TRBV6-1 and TRBJ1-4, with unresolved D. CDR3 length: 14 residues. CDR1 is MNHNS and CDR2 is SASEGT in the germline V gene. The V end lost 7 bases, the J end lost 0 bases, and 9 bases lay between the germline ends. The DNA of the CDR3 is TGTGCCAGCAATCCAACAGCAACTAATGAAAAACTGTTTTTT. It translates to CASNPTATNEKLFF.

V is TRBV7-9 and J is TRBJ2-7; tentatively, D is TRBD2 (6 bases). The V gene lost 6 bases and the J gene lost 6 bases, with 12 bases spanning the gap. This CDR3 region has 12 residues. Germline V gene sequence: CDR1 SEHNR, CDR2 FQNEAQ (reference sequence). This chain's CDR3 is CASRVGGGEQYF. The CDR3, as DNA: TGTGCCAGCAGGGTCGGGGGAGGCGAGCAGTACTTC. Based on the CDR3 plus reference TRBV7-9 and TRBJ2-7, the full variable domain is DTGVSQNPRHKITKRGQNVTFRCDPISEHNRLYWYRQTLGQGPEFLTYFQNEAQLEKSRLLSDRFSAERPKGSFSTLEIQRTEQGDSAMYLCASRVGGGEQYFGPGTRLTVT.

As DNA, the CDR3 is TGTGCCAGCAGCTTAACTCGGGCAGGGCCCCTAGACACTGAAGCTTTCTTT. Amino acid sequence: CASSLTRAGPLDTEAFF. The rearrangement joins TRBV7-6 to TRBJ1-1, with D maybe TRBD1 (5 bases). V lost 2 bases and J lost 3, with 19 bases in between. The CDR3 length is 17 residues. Germline values: CDR1 SGHVS, CDR2 FNYEAQ.

This clone was seen only once. This chain joins TRBV5-4 and TRBJ1-1; D ambiguous. Between the trimmed V and J ends, which lost 2 bases and 5 bases, there was a span of 10 bases. The germline V gene has CDR1 SGHNT and CDR2 YYREEE (reference sequence). The CDR3 runs 13 residues. The CDR3 region is CASSFDGRTEAFF. The CDR3 DNA follows: TGTGCCAGCAGCTTCGACGGGAGGACTGAAGCTTTCTTT.

The chain carries TRBV11-1 and TRBJ1-3; D is undetermined. V was cut by 6 bases and J by 0 bases, with 9 bases left in between. CDR1 and CDR2 from the germline V gene are SGHAT and FQDESV (reference sequence). The CDR3 is 14 amino acids. CDR3 amino acids: CASRRLTSGNTIYF. The CDR3 DNA reads as TGTGCCAGCAGGAGACTGACCTCTGGAAACACCATATATTTT.

J is TRBJ1-4 and V is TRBV14, with D possibly being TRBD1 (6 bases). Looked up from germline, CDR1 is SGHDN and CDR2 is FVKESK. The CDR3 is 13 amino acids. V was pared by 2 bases and J by 10 bases, with 11 bases between. The CDR3 loop reads CASSQTRGVKLFF. The CDR3 DNA reads TGTGCCAGCAGCCAAACCAGGGGAGTAAAACTGTTTTTT.

The gene calls are TRBV6-1 and TRBJ1-1; possibly TRBD1 for D (6 bases). This CDR3 spans 15 amino acids. Trimming shortened V by 4 bases and J by 4 bases, and 16 bases separated the two germline ends. CDR1 is MNHNS, CDR2 SASEGT, per germline. The CDR3 sequence: CASSGETGEATEAFF. The CDR3 region has the DNA TGTGCCAGCAGTGGTGAGACAGGAGAGGCCACTGAAGCTTTCTTT.

The rearrangement joins TRBV6-4 to TRBJ1-1; D unresolved. Trimming left V 11 bases short and J 7 bases short, with 11 bases between. Germline CDR1 reads MRHNA; CDR2 reads SNTAGT. This CDR3 region has 10 residues. The CDR3 DNA sequence: TGTGCCGGAGCAAAGCTTGAAGCTTTCTTT. Its protein is CAGAKLEAFF.

The chain combines TRBV5-6 with TRBJ1-3, with 7 bases fitting TRBD1. CDR3 length: 14 amino acids. Germline V gene sequence: CDR1 SGHDT, CDR2 YYEEEE. V gave up 2 bases and J gave up 2 bases; unmatched junction bases: 1. The CDR3 DNA follows: TGTGCCAGCAGCTTCGGGACAGCTGGAAACACCATATATTTT. This sequence encodes CASSFGTAGNTIYF.

V usage is TRBV19 and J usage is TRBJ1-5; perhaps TRBD1 as D (6 bases). V was pared by 8 bases and J by 4 bases, with 9 bases between. Germline lookup yields CDR1 LNHDA and CDR2 SQIVND (reference sequence). The CDR3 is 12 residues long. CDR3 sequence reads: CASQRGNQPQHF. For the CDR3, the DNA is TGTGCCAGTCAAAGGGGGAATCAGCCCCAGCATTTT.

The V call is TRBV29-1, the J call TRBJ1-3; no reliable D call. The V end lost 6 bases, the J end lost 8 bases, and 11 bases lay between the germline ends. In germline, CDR1 is SQVTM, CDR2 ANQGSEA. The CDR3 sequence is 11 residues long. The CDR3 loop is CSVAPTDTIYF. Here the CDR3 DNA reads TGCAGCGTCGCCCCCACAGACACCATATATTTT. Supplemented by reference TRBV29-1 and TRBJ1-3, the full variable domain reads SAVISQKPSRDICQRGTSLTIQCQVDSQVTMMFWYRQQPGQSLTLIATANQGSEATYESGFVIDKFPISRPNLTFSTLTVSNMSPEDSSIYLCSVAPTDTIYFGEGSWLTVV.